This passage covers 31 T cell receptor beta chains from one sample sequenced in a study of cytomegalovirus exposure and HLA in healthy donors. Primers: 60 Vbeta forward and 13 Jbeta reverse. Profiling relied on immunoSEQ multiplex PCR, and the TCRdb table lists in-frame clones only, not all of them. This repertoire shows roughly 140,000 clones, roughly three quarters found once; its top ten account for 4.5% to 6%. Material for sequencing was PBMCs. The receptor set was obtained from a woman in her 50s in good health and CMV-seronegative.

The table lists this clone with a few counts. V usage is TRBV5-1 and J usage is TRBJ2-2, with 7 bases identical to TRBD1. The CDR3 extends over 17 amino acids. Trimming at V came to 2 bases and at J to 3 bases, leaving 10 bases not matched to a gene. Germline CDR1 SGHRS, CDR2 YFSETQ. CDR3 in amino acids: CASSFQGDSVDTGELFF. The CDR3 region has the DNA TGCGCCAGCAGCTTTCAGGGGGATTCGGTGGACACCGGGGAGCTGTTTTTT.

The CDR3 DNA reads as TGTGCCAGCAGCTTACGGGGGGAGCTGTTTTTT. Protein product: CASSLRGELFF. This chain joins TRBV13 and TRBJ2-2; D is unresolved. V was pared by 2 bases and J by 8 bases, with 3 bases between. The V gene's germline CDR1 is PRHDT and CDR2 FYEKMQ (reference sequence). This CDR3 spans 11 amino acids.

The rearrangement joins TRBV18 to TRBJ1-1; D perhaps matches TRBD1 (6 bases). The CDR3 is 12 amino acids. CDR1 and CDR2 (germline): KGHSH, LQKENI. Trimming cost V 5 bases and J 6 bases, with 10 bases left between them. The CDR3 reads CASSKEGAEAFF. CDR3 nucleotide sequence: TGTGCCAGCTCAAAAGAGGGGGCTGAAGCTTTCTTT.

The chain links TRBV2 to TRBJ1-5, with D possibly matching TRBD1 (5 bases). Germline V CDR1 and CDR2: SNHLY, FYNNEI. This CDR3 has 15 residues. Trimming removed 0 bases at V and 3 bases at J, with 9 bases between. The CDR3 region is CASSEAWTSNQPQHF. As DNA, the CDR3 is TGTGCCAGCAGTGAAGCGTGGACATCCAATCAGCCCCAGCATTTT.

The rearrangement joins TRBV5-6 to TRBJ2-5; perhaps TRBD1 as D (6 bases). The ends were cut back, 4 bases at V and 5 bases at J, with 12 bases in the middle. This CDR3 has 13 amino acids. The V gene's germline CDR1 is SGHDT and CDR2 YYEEEE. The CDR3 DNA reads as TGTGCCAGCAGCCCAACAGGGATGGAGACCCAGTACTTC. As protein: CASSPTGMETQYF.

The chain recombines TRBV6-5 with TRBJ1-4; D may be TRBD1 (6 bases). Trimming took off 6 bases at V and 7 bases at J, with 15 bases between the two ends. In germline, CDR1 is MNHEY, CDR2 SVGAGI. This CDR3 is 14 amino acids long. The CDR3 loop is CASRPSTGTEKLFF. As DNA, the CDR3 is TGTGCCAGCAGACCATCTACAGGGACTGAAAAACTGTTTTTT.

J is TRBJ1-1 and V is TRBV29-1, with 7 nucleotides matching TRBD1. In germline, CDR1 is SQVTM, CDR2 ANQGSEA. V trimming: 4 bases; J trimming: 7 bases; junction bases outside the gene matches: 3. This CDR3 contains 11 residues. CDR3 DNA: TGCAGCGTTGGGGACAGCGGTGAAGCTTTCTTT. This gives the protein CSVGDSGEAFF.

Only a few counts were recorded for this clone. The gene calls are TRBV9 and TRBJ1-1, with D possibly TRBD1 on 5 matching bases. The V end was cut by 2 bases, the J end by 1 base, with 18 bases between. The CDR3 totals 17 residues. Germline V gene lookup returns CDR1 SGDLS and CDR2 YYNGEE. CDR3 loop: CASSVQPGGWANTEAFF. DNA of the CDR3: TGTGCCAGCAGCGTCCAGCCTGGGGGGTGGGCGAACACTGAAGCTTTCTTT. Complete variable domain (other parts from reference TRBV9 and TRBJ1-1): DSGVTQTPKHLITATGQRVTLRCSPRSGDLSVYWYQQSLDQGLQFLIQYYNGEERAKGNILERFSAQQFPDLHSELNLSSLELGDSALYFCASSVQPGGWANTEAFFGQGTRLTVV.

The chain has TRBV5-4 and TRBJ1-5; D gene unclear. This CDR3 is 13 amino acids long. Trimming took 2 bases from V and 9 from J, leaving 12 bases between them. The V gene's germline CDR1 is SGHNT and CDR2 YYREEE (reference sequence). The CDR3 loop is CASSLGGIGPQHF. The CDR3 coding sequence is TGTGCCAGCAGCTTAGGCGGTATCGGGCCCCAGCATTTT.

The chain couples TRBV5-6 to TRBJ2-2, with 9 bases matching TRBD1. After removal of 2 bases from V and 4 bases from J, the junction contained 3 bases not matched to a gene. Per germline, CDR1 SGHDT and CDR2 YYEEEE. This CDR3 is built from 15 residues. CDR3 in DNA: TGTGCCAGCAGCTTCCTGACAGGGGGCACCGGGGAGCTGTTTTTT. It specifies CASSFLTGGTGELFF.

The genes are TRBV7-6 and TRBJ2-7; 8 bases fit TRBD2. Germline assignment: CDR1 SGHVS and CDR2 FNYEAQ. The CDR3 has 15 residues. V lost 6 bases, J lost 3 bases, and 10 bases stayed unmatched. CDR3 coding DNA: TGTGCCAGCAGTTCGGCGGGGGGACTCATCTACGAGCAGTACTTC. This sequence encodes CASSSAGGLIYEQYF.

CDR3 amino acids: CASSPPGGIEKLFF. The CDR3 DNA follows: TGTGCCAGCTCACCACCAGGGGGCATTGAAAAACTGTTTTTT. The chain carries TRBV18 and TRBJ1-4, with 7 bases that match TRBD1. There are 14 residues in the CDR3. Germline V gives CDR1 KGHSH, CDR2 LQKENI. Germline trimming cut 0 bases from V and 7 bases from J; bases unmatched to any gene: 2.

V is TRBV2 and J is TRBJ1-6, with TRBD1 identical over 7 bases. Looked up from germline, CDR1 is SNHLY and CDR2 is FYNNEI. Losses at the gene ends were 8 bases for V and 7 bases for J; bases not matched to a gene: 5. This CDR3 is built from 13 residues. CDR3 loop: CASLKDRNSPLHF. DNA of the CDR3: TGTGCCAGCCTTAAGGACAGGAATTCACCCCTCCACTTT. The full variable domain, completed using reference TRBV2 and TRBJ1-6, is EPEVTQTPSHQVTQMGQEVILRCVPISNHLYFYWYRQILGQKVEFLVSFYNNEISEKSEIFDDQFSVERPDGSNFTLKIRSTKLEDSAMYFCASLKDRNSPLHFGNGTRLTVT.

The chain recombines TRBV5-6 with TRBJ2-7; 9 bases fit TRBD1. Unmatched junction bases numbered 6, after V lost 0 bases and J lost 5 bases. Germline loops: CDR1 SGHDT, CDR2 YYEEEE. The CDR3 has 15 amino acids. The CDR3 DNA follows: TGTGCCAGCAGCTTGGACTGGACAGGGGCAAACGAGCAGTACTTC. Its protein product is CASSLDWTGANEQYF. Combining the CDR3 with reference TRBV5-6 and TRBJ2-7 gives the whole variable domain DAGVTQSPTHLIKTRGQQVTLRCSPKSGHDTVSWYQQALGQGPQFIFQYYEEEERQRGNFPDRFSGHQFPNYSSELNVNALLLGDSALYLCASSLDWTGANEQYFGPGTRLTVT.

The rearrangement uses TRBV29-1 and TRBJ1-1; 10 bases are shared with TRBD1. This CDR3 has 15 residues. The V gene's germline CDR1 is SQVTM and CDR2 ANQGSEA. Germline trimming cut 6 bases from V and 1 base from J; bases unmatched to any gene: 8. CDR3 protein: CSVLDRGMSNTEAFF. CDR3 nucleotide sequence: TGCAGCGTCTTGGACAGGGGGATGTCGAACACTGAAGCTTTCTTT.

This clone has just a few counts. DNA of the CDR3: TGTGTAAGCGGGGCGAACACCGGGGAGCTGTTTTTT. It yields the protein CVSGANTGELFF. The V and J genes are TRBV7-9 and TRBJ2-2; 7 bases are a match to TRBD2. Germline V gene lookup returns CDR1 SEHNR and CDR2 FQNEAQ (reference sequence). The CDR3 has 12 residues.

The chain employs TRBV9 and TRBJ1-4; D possibly corresponds to TRBD1 (5 bases). The CDR3 consists of 14 residues. V lost 4 bases, J lost 7 bases, and 14 bases lay in between. Germline lookup yields CDR1 SGDLS and CDR2 YYNGEE. CDR3 sequence: CASSPGGLGEKLFF. CDR3 sequence (DNA): TGTGCCAGCAGCCCCGGGGGGTTGGGTGAAAAACTGTTTTTT.

The V and J genes are TRBV28 and TRBJ2-1, with 8 bases lining up with TRBD1. The CDR3 runs to 14 residues. V shed 1 base, J shed 12 bases, and the junction held 8 bases outside the gene matches. From germline, CDR1 is MDHEN and CDR2 SYDVKM. The DNA for the CDR3 is TGTGCCAGCAGTTTATCCCTTGTCGGGACAGGGCAGTTCTTC. The encoded protein is CASSLSLVGTGQFF.

The V and J genes are TRBV5-8 and TRBJ2-5; possible D gene TRBD2, 7 bases. The germline V gene encodes CDR1 SGHTS and CDR2 YDEGEE. This CDR3 has 15 amino acids. The germline V and J ends were trimmed by 0 bases and 5 bases, with 14 bases remaining between them. The CDR3 bases are TGTGCCAGCAGCTTGGGTGGCGGGGGCGGTGAGACCCAGTACTTC. This codes for CASSLGGGGGETQYF.

For this clone: A read error may account for a junction end that differs from germline. V usage is TRBV4-3 and J usage is TRBJ2-3; TRBD2 matches 9 bases. Germline CDR1 LGHNA, CDR2 YSLEER. The CDR3 is 15 residues long. The CDR3 sequence: CASSLFGTSRDTQYF. CDR3 bases: TGCGCCAGCAGCCTTTTCGGGACTAGCAGAGATACGCAGTATTTT.

The chain links TRBV2 to TRBJ2-5; TRBD2 matches 14 bases. Per germline, CDR1 SNHLY and CDR2 FYNNEI. With V trimmed by 4 bases and J by 7 bases, 8 bases remained unmatched. The CDR3 is 16 amino acids. This CDR3 reads CASSVRLAGGLATQYF. CDR3 coding DNA: TGTGCCAGCAGTGTACGACTAGCGGGGGGGTTGGCGACCCAGTACTTC.

This clone was counted between two and nine times. CDR3 sequence (DNA): TGTGCCAGCAGTGAATGGGCAGGGAACACTGAAGCTTTCTTT. Residues: CASSEWAGNTEAFF. V is TRBV6-5 and J is TRBJ1-1; no firm D call. CDR3 length equals 14 residues. The V and J ends lost 5 bases and 1 base respectively, with 11 bases between them. Per germline, CDR1 MNHEY and CDR2 SVGAGI.

The V gene is TRBV7-2, the J gene TRBJ1-6, with 9 bases aligning to TRBD1. The CDR3 loop spans 14 amino acids. Germline V gives CDR1 SGHTA, CDR2 FQGNSA. V lost 1 base, J lost 13 bases, and 5 bases stayed unmatched. The CDR3 reads CASSLGDRAFPLHF. The CDR3 nucleotides read TGTGCCAGCAGCTTAGGGGACAGGGCTTTCCCCCTCCACTTT.

In regard to this clone: Distinct nucleotide sequences in the sample also encode this CDR3. The chain carries TRBV6-5 and TRBJ2-7; 11 nucleotides line up with TRBD1. The CDR3 length is 13 residues. J lost 4 bases, V lost 5 bases, and 1 base had no gene match. The germline V gene encodes CDR1 MNHEY and CDR2 SVGAGI. CDR3 sequence: CASSRDRGYEQYF. The CDR3 DNA follows: TGTGCCAGCAGTCGGGACAGGGGGTACGAGCAGTACTTC.

The rearrangement joins TRBV5-1 to TRBJ1-2; no definite D call. The CDR3 runs to 12 residues. Germline V gene data show CDR1 as SGHRS and CDR2 as YFSETQ. V was cut by 0 bases and J by 8 bases, with 8 bases left in between. CDR3: CASSLGLGGYTF. DNA of the CDR3: TGCGCCAGCAGCTTGGGACTAGGGGGCTACACCTTC.

The chain employs TRBV5-1 and TRBJ2-1; 11 bases agree with TRBD2. The length of the CDR3 is 16 residues. V gave up 0 bases and J gave up 4 bases; unmatched junction bases: 3. CDR1 SGHRS and CDR2 YFSETQ come from the germline V gene. The CDR3 coding sequence is TGCGCCAGCAGCTTGGGGACTAGCGGGCGATACAATGAGCAGTTCTTC. It encodes CASSLGTSGRYNEQFF.

This chain connects TRBV21-1 to TRBJ2-1; the table's D call, TRBD2, was not checked against the DNA. TRBV21-1 is an annotated pseudogene. The CDR3 has 15 amino acids. The CDR3 sequence is CARAGGASSYNEQFF. For the CDR3, the DNA is TGTGCCAGGGCGGGAGGGGCTAGCTCCTACAATGAGCAGTTCTTC.

The chain carries TRBV4-2 and TRBJ1-2; the D gene is possibly TRBD1 (5 bases). Trimming left V 4 bases short and J 4 bases short, with 22 bases between. The CDR3 consists of 17 residues. Germline V CDR1 and CDR2: LGHNA, YNFKEQ. The CDR3 DNA reads TGTGCCAGCAGCCCGACGGGGGGAGAGAGCAAAGTCTATGGCTACACCTTC. Amino acids: CASSPTGGESKVYGYTF.

V gene TRBV10-3 combines with J gene TRBJ1-2; a possible D gene is TRBD1 (5 bases). Germline assignment: CDR1 ENHRY and CDR2 SYGVKD. CDR3 size: 14 residues. The V end lost 0 bases, the J end lost 4 bases, and 9 bases lay between the germline ends. The CDR3 sequence: CAISESAGPYGYTF. CDR3 DNA: TGTGCCATCAGTGAGTCTGCAGGGCCCTATGGCTACACCTTC.

The chain has TRBV6-1 and TRBJ1-2, with no clear D. Trimming took off 4 bases at V and 4 bases at J, with 13 bases between the two ends. CDR1 is MNHNS, CDR2 SASEGT, per germline. This CDR3 comprises 14 residues. The CDR3 coding sequence is TGTGCCAGCAGTGTAAGAGATTTTACCTATGGCTACACCTTC. This sequence encodes CASSVRDFTYGYTF.

This clone has just a few counts. The V call is TRBV7-2, the J call TRBJ1-2; 8 nucleotides line up with TRBD1. This CDR3 has 15 amino acids. In germline, CDR1 is SGHTA, CDR2 FQGNSA. Germline trimming cut 4 bases from V and 5 bases from J; bases unmatched to any gene: 9. The DNA of the CDR3 is TGTGCCAGCAGCTACTACAGGACAGGGAATTATGGCTACACCTTC. Residues: CASSYYRTGNYGYTF.